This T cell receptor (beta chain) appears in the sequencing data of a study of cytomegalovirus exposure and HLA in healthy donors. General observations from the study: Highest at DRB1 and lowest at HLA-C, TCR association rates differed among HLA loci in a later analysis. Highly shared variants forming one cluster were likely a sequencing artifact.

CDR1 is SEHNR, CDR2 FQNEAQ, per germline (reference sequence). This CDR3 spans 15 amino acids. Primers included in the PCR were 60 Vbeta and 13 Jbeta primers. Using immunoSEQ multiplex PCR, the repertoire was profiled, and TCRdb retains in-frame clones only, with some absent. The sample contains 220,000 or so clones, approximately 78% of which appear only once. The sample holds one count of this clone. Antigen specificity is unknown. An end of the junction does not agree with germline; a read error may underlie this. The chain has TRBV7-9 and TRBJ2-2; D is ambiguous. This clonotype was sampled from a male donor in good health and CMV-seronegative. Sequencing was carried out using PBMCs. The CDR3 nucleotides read TGTTCCAGCAGCTTAGATGTGAGGAACACCGGGGAGCTGTTTTTT. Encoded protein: CSSSLDVRNTGELFF.